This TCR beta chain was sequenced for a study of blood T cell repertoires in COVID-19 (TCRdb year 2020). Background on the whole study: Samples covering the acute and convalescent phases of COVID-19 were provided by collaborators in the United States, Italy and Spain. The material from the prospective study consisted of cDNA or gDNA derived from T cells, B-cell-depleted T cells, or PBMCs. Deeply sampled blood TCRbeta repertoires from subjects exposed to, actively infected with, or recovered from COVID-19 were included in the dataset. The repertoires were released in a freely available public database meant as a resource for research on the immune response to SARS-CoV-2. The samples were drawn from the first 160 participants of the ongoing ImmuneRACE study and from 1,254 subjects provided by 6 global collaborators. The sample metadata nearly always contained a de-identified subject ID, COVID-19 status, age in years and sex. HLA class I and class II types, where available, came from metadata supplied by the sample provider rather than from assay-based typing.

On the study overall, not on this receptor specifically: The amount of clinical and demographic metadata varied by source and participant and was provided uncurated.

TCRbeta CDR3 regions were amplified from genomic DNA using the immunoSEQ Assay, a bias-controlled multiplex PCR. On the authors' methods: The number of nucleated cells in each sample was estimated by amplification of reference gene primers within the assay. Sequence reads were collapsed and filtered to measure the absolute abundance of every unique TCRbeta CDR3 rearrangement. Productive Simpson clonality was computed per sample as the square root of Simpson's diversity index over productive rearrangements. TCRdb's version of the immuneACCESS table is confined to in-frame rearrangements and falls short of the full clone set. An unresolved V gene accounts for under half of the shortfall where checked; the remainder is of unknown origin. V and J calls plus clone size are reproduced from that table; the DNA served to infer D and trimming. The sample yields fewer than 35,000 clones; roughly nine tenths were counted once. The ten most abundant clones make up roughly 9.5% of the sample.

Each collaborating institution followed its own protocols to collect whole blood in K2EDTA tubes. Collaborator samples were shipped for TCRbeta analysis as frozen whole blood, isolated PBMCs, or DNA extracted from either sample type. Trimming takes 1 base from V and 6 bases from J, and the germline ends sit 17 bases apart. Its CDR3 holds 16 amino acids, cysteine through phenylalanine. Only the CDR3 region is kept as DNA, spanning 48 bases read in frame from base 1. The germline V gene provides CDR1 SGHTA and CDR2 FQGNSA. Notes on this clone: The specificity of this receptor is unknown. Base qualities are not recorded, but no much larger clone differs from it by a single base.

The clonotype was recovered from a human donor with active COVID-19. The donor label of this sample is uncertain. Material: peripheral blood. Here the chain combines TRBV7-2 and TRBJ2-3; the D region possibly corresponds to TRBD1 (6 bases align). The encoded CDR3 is CASSLVVAGESDTQYF. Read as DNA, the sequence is TGTGCCAGCAGCTTAGTGGTGGCAGGGGAATCGGATACGCAGTATTTT.